Following are 19 T cell receptor beta chains from one sample sequenced in a study of blood T cell repertoires in COVID-19 (TCRdb year 2020). The library was made by the immunoSEQ multiplex PCR assay. The table was pulled from immuneACCESS by TCRdb, which kept in-frame rearrangements only. Such tables lose some clones; where checked, under half of the loss comes from unresolved V genes, and the rest has no known cause. The sample table lists about 100,000 clones, about nine tenths of them with a count of one. The ten largest clones take up over 2% of the sample. The specimen sequenced was peripheral blood. The receptors derive from a man in his forties or fifties with active COVID-19.

This chain joins TRBV11-2 and TRBJ2-7; a weak D match, TRBD1 (6 bases). The CDR3 loop spans 15 amino acids. The V gene's germline CDR1 is SGHAT and CDR2 FQNNGV. Trimming pared 5 bases from V and 0 bases from J, leaving 14 bases between. The CDR3 DNA is TGTGCCAGCAGCCGGGCAGGGGAACCCTCCTACGAGCAGTACTTC. Its protein is CASSRAGEPSYEQYF.

The rearrangement joins TRBV6-5 to TRBJ1-1; D might be TRBD1 (5 bases). The CDR3 contains 13 residues. Trimming left V 6 bases short and J 5 bases short, with 13 bases between. The germline gives CDR1 MNHEY, CDR2 SVGAGI. The CDR3 DNA reads as TGTGCCAGCAGAGTCAGGGCTGGGACTGAAGCTTTCTTT. Residues: CASRVRAGTEAFF.

The V call is TRBV5-1, the J call TRBJ2-7; 12 bases are shared with TRBD2. The CDR3 is 20 residues long. Looked up from germline, CDR1 is SGHRS and CDR2 is YFSETQ. V trimming: 4 bases; J trimming: 1 base; junction bases outside the gene matches: 18. CDR3 DNA: TGCGCCAGCAGCCCTCCCAACCGACTAGCGGGAGAATGGATGTCCTACGAGCAGTACGTC. Its translation: CASSPPNRLAGEWMSYEQYV.

This chain links TRBV9 with TRBJ2-5; D perhaps matches TRBD1 (6 bases). Looked up from germline, CDR1 is SGDLS and CDR2 is YYNGEE. This CDR3 is built from 15 residues. The germline V and J ends were trimmed by 0 bases and 1 base, with 10 bases remaining between them. The DNA of the CDR3 is TGTGCCAGCAGCGTAGGGGGACAACTCCAAGAGACCCAGTACTTC. This gives the protein CASSVGGQLQETQYF.

This chain joins TRBV28 and TRBJ1-2, with D possibly TRBD1 on 5 matching bases. The V gene lost 4 bases and the J gene lost 6 bases, with 12 bases spanning the gap. From germline, CDR1 is MDHEN and CDR2 SYDVKM. The CDR3 sequence is 13 residues long. CDR3 amino acids: CASSWRGMDGYTF. DNA of the CDR3: TGTGCCAGCAGTTGGCGGGGCATGGATGGCTACACCTTC.

J is TRBJ1-2 and V is TRBV19; TRBD1 matches at 11 bases. The CDR3 runs 14 residues. Germline CDR1 is LNHDA and CDR2 is SQIVND (reference sequence). V shed 7 bases and J 3 bases; nucleotides not matched to a gene: 4. The CDR3 nucleotides are TGTGCCAGTAATCGGGACAGGGGGGACTATGGCTACACCTTC. Translated: CASNRDRGDYGYTF. The full variable domain, in which reference TRBV19 and TRBJ1-2 provide the parts outside the CDR3, is DGGITQSPKYLFRKEGQNVTLSCEQNLNHDAMYWYRQDPGQGLRLIYYSQIVNDFQKGDIAEGYSVSREKKESFPLTVTSAQKNPTAFYLCASNRDRGDYGYTFGSGTRLTVV.

The chain combines TRBV9 with TRBJ1-4; perhaps TRBD1 as D (6 bases). The CDR3 sequence is 15 residues long. The V end was cut by 3 bases, the J end by 7 bases, with 16 bases between. Germline values: CDR1 SGDLS, CDR2 YYNGEE. This CDR3 reads CASSAAGTSFEKLFF. As DNA, the CDR3 is TGTGCCAGCAGCGCCGCCGGGACAAGCTTTGAAAAACTGTTTTTT.

The chain combines TRBV19 with TRBJ1-5; unclear D gene. Trimming pared 6 bases from V and 0 bases from J, leaving 6 bases between. The germline V gene encodes CDR1 LNHDA and CDR2 SQIVND (reference sequence). The CDR3 is 13 amino acids. The CDR3, as DNA: TGTGCCAGTAGGAGGAGTAGCAATCAGCCCCAGCATTTT. It codes for CASRRSSNQPQHF.

The genes are TRBV18 and TRBJ2-6; TRBD1 aligns across 7 bases. Trimming at V came to 3 bases and at J to 2 bases, leaving 1 base not matched to a gene. Per germline, CDR1 KGHSH and CDR2 LQKENI. The CDR3 contains 15 residues. This chain's CDR3 is CASSPQGAGANVLTF. The CDR3 DNA is TGTGCCAGCTCACCCCAGGGGGCTGGGGCCAACGTCCTGACTTTC. The full variable domain, in which reference TRBV18 and TRBJ2-6 provide the parts outside the CDR3, is NAGVMQNPRHLVRRRGQEARLRCSPMKGHSHVYWYRQLPEEGLKFMVYLQKENIIDESGMPKERFSAEFPKEGPSILRIQQVVRGDSAAYFCASSPQGAGANVLTFGAGSRLTVL.

The rearrangement links TRBV19 to TRBJ1-2; 9 positions match TRBD1. Germline lookup yields CDR1 LNHDA and CDR2 SQIVND (reference sequence). The CDR3 totals 16 residues. The ends lost 1 base at V and 9 bases at J; junction bases unmatched: 12. CDR3 sequence: CASSIGDRVSLSRYTF. CDR3 coding DNA: TGTGCCAGTAGTATAGGGGACAGGGTCTCTCTCTCTCGCTACACCTTC.

In its sample, this clone was seen once. V is TRBV28 and J is TRBJ2-7; the D gene is possibly TRBD2 (6 bases). The CDR3 is made up of 14 amino acids. Trimming cost V 4 bases and J 4 bases, with 14 bases left between them. In germline, CDR1 is MDHEN, CDR2 SYDVKM. This CDR3 is CASSYDRGSYEQYF. The CDR3 nucleotides read TGTGCCAGCAGTTATGACCGGGGGTCTTACGAGCAGTACTTC.

This chain links TRBV12-3 or TRBV12-4 with TRBJ2-3; 7 bases line up with TRBD1. Trimming at V came to 5 bases and at J to 6 bases, leaving 5 bases not matched to a gene. The CDR3 is 13 amino acids. Here the CDR3 reads CASSRQGIDTQYF. The CDR3 nucleotides read TGTGCCAGCAGTCGACAGGGCATTGATACGCAGTATTTT.

The chain recombines TRBV2 with TRBJ2-2; 11 nucleotides match TRBD1. Losses at the gene ends were 5 bases for V and 7 bases for J; bases not matched to a gene: 9. The CDR3 spans 16 residues. Germline-derived CDR1 and CDR2 are SNHLY and FYNNEI. CDR3 nucleotides: TGTGCCAGCAGTTCGGACAGGGGGCGGGGAGACGGGGAGCTGTTTTTT. It is translated as CASSSDRGRGDGELFF. The full variable domain, in which reference TRBV2 and TRBJ2-2 provide the parts outside the CDR3, is EPEVTQTPSHQVTQMGQEVILRCVPISNHLYFYWYRQILGQKVEFLVSFYNNEISEKSEIFDDQFSVERPDGSNFTLKIRSTKLEDSAMYFCASSSDRGRGDGELFFGEGSRLTVL.

The J gene is TRBJ1-2, the V gene TRBV6-5; no clear D. Germline V CDR1 and CDR2: MNHEY, SVGAGI. The CDR3 is made up of 15 amino acids. V lost 0 bases and J 1 base, leaving 9 bases between the germline ends. Written as DNA, the CDR3 is TGTGCCAGCAGTTACTCTAGCCTGGTTAACTATGGCTACACCTTC. Protein product: CASSYSSLVNYGYTF.

In its sample, this clone was seen once. The chain has TRBV6-5 and TRBJ2-7, with 8 bases identical to TRBD1. In germline, CDR1 is MNHEY, CDR2 SVGAGI. After removal of 7 bases from V and 3 bases from J, the junction contained 8 bases not matched to a gene. The CDR3 runs to 14 residues. The CDR3 loop is CASNTGQGLYEQYF. CDR3 DNA: TGTGCCAGCAATACTGGACAGGGTCTCTACGAGCAGTACTTC.

The chain combines TRBV27 with TRBJ2-3; no firm D call. The CDR3 covers 13 residues. CDR1 and CDR2 (germline): MNHEY, SMNVEV (reference sequence). Trimming took 4 bases from V and 3 from J, leaving 8 bases between them. CDR3 in amino acids: CASSWAGTDTQYF. Here the CDR3 DNA reads TGTGCCAGCAGTTGGGCAGGTACAGATACGCAGTATTTT.

The CDR3 here is CASSRQGRDTEAFF. In DNA form, the CDR3 reads TGTGCCAGCAGTAGACAGGGAAGGGACACTGAAGCTTTCTTT. The chain couples TRBV2 to TRBJ1-1; 7 bases are a match to TRBD1. This CDR3 region has 14 residues. Per the germline V gene, CDR1 is SNHLY and CDR2 is FYNNEI. The V and J ends lost 5 bases and 3 bases, in that order; junction bases with no gene match: 6. Full variable domain (rest looked up from reference TRBV2 and TRBJ1-1): EPEVTQTPSHQVTQMGQEVILRCVPISNHLYFYWYRQILGQKVEFLVSFYNNEISEKSEIFDDQFSVERPDGSNFTLKIRSTKLEDSAMYFCASSRQGRDTEAFFGQGTRLTVV.

The rearrangement joins TRBV6-5 to TRBJ1-2; possibly TRBD1 for D (5 bases). The CDR3 is 13 amino acids. Trimming stripped 4 bases from V and 2 bases from J, with 8 bases between. In germline, CDR1 is MNHEY, CDR2 SVGAGI. CDR3 residues: CASSSGGNYGYTF. CDR3 DNA sequence: TGTGCCAGCAGTTCGGGGGGGAACTATGGCTACACCTTC.

This chain connects TRBV3-1 (or the pseudogene TRBV3-2) to TRBJ2-2; 7 bases align to TRBD1. With 3 bases clipped from V and 9 bases from J, the junction kept 16 bases outside the gene matches. The CDR3 covers 17 residues. CDR1 LGHDT and CDR2 YNNKEL come from the germline V gene (reference sequence). CDR3: CASSQPNQLQGFRELFF. The CDR3 DNA follows: TGTGCCAGCAGCCAGCCCAATCAATTACAGGGGTTTCGGGAGCTGTTTTTT.